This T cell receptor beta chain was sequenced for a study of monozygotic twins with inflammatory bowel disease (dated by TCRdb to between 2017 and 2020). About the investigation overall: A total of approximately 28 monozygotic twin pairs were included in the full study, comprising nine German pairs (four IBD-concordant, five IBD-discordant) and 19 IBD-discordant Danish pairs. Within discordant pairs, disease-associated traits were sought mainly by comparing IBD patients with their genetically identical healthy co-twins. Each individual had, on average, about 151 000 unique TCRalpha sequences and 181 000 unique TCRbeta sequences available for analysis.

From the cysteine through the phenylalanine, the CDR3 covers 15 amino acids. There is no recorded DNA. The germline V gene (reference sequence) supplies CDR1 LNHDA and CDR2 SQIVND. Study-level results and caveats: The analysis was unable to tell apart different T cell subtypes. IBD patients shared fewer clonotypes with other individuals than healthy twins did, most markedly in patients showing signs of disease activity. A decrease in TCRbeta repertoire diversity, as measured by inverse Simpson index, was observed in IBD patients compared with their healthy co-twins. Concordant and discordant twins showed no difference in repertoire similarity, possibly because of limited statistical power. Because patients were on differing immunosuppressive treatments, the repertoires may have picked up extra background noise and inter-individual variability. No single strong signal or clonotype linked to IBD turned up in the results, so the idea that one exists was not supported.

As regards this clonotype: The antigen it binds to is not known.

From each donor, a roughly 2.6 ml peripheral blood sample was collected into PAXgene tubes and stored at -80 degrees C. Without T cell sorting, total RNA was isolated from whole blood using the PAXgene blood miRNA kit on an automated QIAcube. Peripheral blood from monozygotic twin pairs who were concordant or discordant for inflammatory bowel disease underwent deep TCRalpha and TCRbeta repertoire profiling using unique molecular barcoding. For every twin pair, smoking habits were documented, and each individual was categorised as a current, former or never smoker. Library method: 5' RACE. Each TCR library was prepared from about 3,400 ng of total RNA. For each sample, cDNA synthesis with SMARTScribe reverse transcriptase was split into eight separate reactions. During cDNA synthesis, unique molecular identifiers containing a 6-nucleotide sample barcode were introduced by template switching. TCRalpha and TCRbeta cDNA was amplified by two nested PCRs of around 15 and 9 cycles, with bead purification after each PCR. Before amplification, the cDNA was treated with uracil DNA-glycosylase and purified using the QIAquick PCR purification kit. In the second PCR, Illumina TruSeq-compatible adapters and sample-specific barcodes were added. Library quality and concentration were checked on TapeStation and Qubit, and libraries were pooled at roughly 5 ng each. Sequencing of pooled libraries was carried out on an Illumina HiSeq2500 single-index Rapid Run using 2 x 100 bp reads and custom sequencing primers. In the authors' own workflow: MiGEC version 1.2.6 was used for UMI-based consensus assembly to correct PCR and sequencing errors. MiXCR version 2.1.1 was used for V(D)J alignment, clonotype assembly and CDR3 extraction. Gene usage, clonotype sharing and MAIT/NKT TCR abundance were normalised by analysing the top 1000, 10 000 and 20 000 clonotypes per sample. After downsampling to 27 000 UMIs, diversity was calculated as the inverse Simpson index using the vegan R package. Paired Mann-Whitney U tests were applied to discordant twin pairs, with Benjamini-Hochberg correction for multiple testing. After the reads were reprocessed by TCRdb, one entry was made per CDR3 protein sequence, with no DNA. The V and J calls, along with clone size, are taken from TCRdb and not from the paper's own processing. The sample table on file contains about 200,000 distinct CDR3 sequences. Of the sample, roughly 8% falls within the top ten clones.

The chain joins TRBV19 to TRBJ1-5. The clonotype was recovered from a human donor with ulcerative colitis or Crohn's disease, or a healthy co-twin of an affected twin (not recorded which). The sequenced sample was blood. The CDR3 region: CASSIGGFGNQPQHF.